Each of the 2 T cell receptor beta chains below was sequenced from the same sample in a study of PD-L1 blockade in urothelial cancer. Time point specified: peripheral blood 6 weeks after treatment start. Assay used: immunoSEQ multiplex PCR; TCRdb lists only in-frame clones, some missing. The data show over 100,000 clones, approximately 90% seen once. Sample: PBMCs, taken around atezolizumab (anti-PD-L1) treatment. These receptors were taken from a man in his sixties with urothelial cancer.

The genes are TRBV29-1 and TRBJ2-7; tentative D call: TRBD2 (6 bases). V gave up 3 bases and J gave up 7 bases, with 16 bases separating them. This CDR3 contains 13 residues. The germline V gene has CDR1 SQVTM and CDR2 ANQGSEA. The DNA of the CDR3 is TGCAGCGTTGATGGGACTTCCTTCGGTGAGCAGTACTTC. Translating gives CSVDGTSFGEQYF.

The chain carries TRBV19 and TRBJ1-1; weak D call: TRBD1 (5 bases). Trimming cost V 4 bases and J 3 bases, with 9 bases left between them. The V gene's germline CDR1 is LNHDA and CDR2 SQIVND (reference sequence). The CDR3 totals 13 residues. The CDR3 spells CASSRGTYTEAFF. CDR3 bases: TGTGCCAGTAGTAGAGGGACTTACACTGAAGCTTTCTTT.